The 17 T cell receptor beta chains given below trace back to one sample, sequenced in a study of T cell responses to AZD1222 COVID-19 vaccine. Profiled with immunoSEQ multiplex PCR; TCRdb holds only in-frame clones, not every one. The data show around 130,000 clones, with 88% seen just once and 5% to 7% held by the top ten. The sample in question was peripheral blood, obtained 28 days after the second AZD1222 dose. Receptors were obtained from an adult who received the AZD1222 COVID-19 vaccine.

This clone came up a few times. The chain carries TRBV7-9 and TRBJ2-3; 9 bases are shared with TRBD2. V lost 5 bases, J lost 2 bases, and 8 bases stayed unmatched. Germline V lookup: CDR1 SEHNR, CDR2 FQNEAQ (reference sequence). This CDR3 is 16 amino acids long. CDR3 coding DNA: TGTGCCAGCAGCCTGACTAGCGGAGGGGTCACAGATACGCAGTATTTT. It codes for CASSLTSGGVTDTQYF.

The chain carries TRBV19 and TRBJ2-1, with D possibly matching TRBD2 (5 bases). The germline V and J ends were trimmed by 1 base and 8 bases, with 18 bases remaining between them. The CDR3 totals 16 residues. Germline loops: CDR1 LNHDA, CDR2 SQIVND (reference sequence). As DNA, the CDR3 is TGTGCCAGTAGTATAGGTCCGGGCACGGGGTTTGATGAGCAGTTCTTC. Its translation: CASSIGPGTGFDEQFF.

The J gene is TRBJ2-1, the V gene TRBV7-2, with 9 bases matching TRBD2. V trimming: 2 bases; J trimming: 4 bases; junction bases outside the gene matches: 6. This CDR3 region has 16 residues. Germline V gene lookup returns CDR1 SGHTA and CDR2 FQGNSA. As DNA, the CDR3 is TGTGCCAGCAGCTTAATTAGGCTAGCGGGGTACAATGAGCAGTTCTTC. This encodes CASSLIRLAGYNEQFF.

This chain uses TRBV6-5 with TRBJ2-7; D uncertain. This CDR3 comprises 16 residues. V was shortened by 0 bases and J by 0 bases, with 12 bases between the two germline ends. In germline, CDR1 is MNHEY, CDR2 SVGAGI. The CDR3 region is CASSYSRMLSSYEQYF. Here the CDR3 DNA reads TGTGCCAGCAGTTACTCACGGATGCTTAGCTCCTACGAGCAGTACTTC.

The chain combines TRBV10-3 with TRBJ1-6, with D possibly being TRBD1 (6 bases). CDR3 length equals 16 residues. CDR1 ENHRY and CDR2 SYGVKD come from the germline V gene. Trimming removed 10 bases at V and 6 bases at J, with 22 bases between. The CDR3 DNA reads TGTGCCACCAGCCCCCCCCTTACAGGGTCTAATTCACCCCTCCACTTT. Residues: CATSPPLTGSNSPLHF.

The chain couples TRBV12-5 to TRBJ2-7; D possibly uses TRBD1 or TRBD2 (7 bases each). Trimming took 2 bases from V and 5 from J, leaving 13 bases between them. Germline CDR1 reads LGHNT; CDR2 reads FRNRAP. The CDR3 runs 14 residues. The CDR3 coding sequence is TGTGCTAGTGGTTTGTGGCAGGGGGGGAACGAGCAGTACTTC. This gives the protein CASGLWQGGNEQYF.

The chain recombines TRBV4-1 with TRBJ1-5; D ambiguous. The V and J ends lost 3 bases and 0 bases respectively, with 3 bases between them. CDR3 length: 13 residues. The germline V gene has CDR1 MGHRA and CDR2 YSYEKL. The CDR3 region is CASSHFSNQPQHF. CDR3 DNA sequence: TGCGCCAGCAGCCACTTTAGCAATCAGCCCCAGCATTTT.

This chain uses TRBV28 with TRBJ1-5, with D possibly TRBD1 on 5 matching bases. The ends were cut back, 5 bases at V and 4 bases at J, with 18 bases in the middle. Per germline, CDR1 MDHEN and CDR2 SYDVKM. CDR3 length: 16 amino acids. The CDR3 sequence: CASSPGTQETNQPQHF. For the CDR3, the DNA is TGTGCCAGCAGTCCCGGGACCCAGGAGACAAATCAGCCCCAGCATTTT.

V and J are TRBV6-5 and TRBJ1-1; maybe TRBD1 (5 bases). CDR1 is MNHEY, CDR2 SVGAGI, per germline. The CDR3 extends over 14 amino acids. V was shortened by 0 bases and J by 1 base, with 6 bases between the two germline ends. The CDR3 spells CASSYSGENTEAFF. CDR3 nucleotide sequence: TGTGCCAGCAGTTACTCGGGGGAGAACACTGAAGCTTTCTTT.

J is TRBJ2-1 and V is TRBV5-4, with 10 positions matching TRBD2. Germline CDR1 SGHNT, CDR2 YYREEE (reference sequence). This CDR3 has 15 residues. The V gene end was trimmed by 4 bases and the J gene end by 11 bases; junction bases not matched to a gene: 12. In DNA form, the CDR3 reads TGTGCCAGCAGCATTAGCGGGGGGAGCCCGGATCAGCAGTTCTTC. Translating gives CASSISGGSPDQQFF.

The V and J genes are TRBV5-1 and TRBJ2-3; 7 nucleotides line up with TRBD1. This CDR3 is 14 amino acids long. Germline V CDR1 and CDR2: SGHRS, YFSETQ. J lost 5 bases, V lost 5 bases, and 8 bases had no gene match. The CDR3 bases are TGCGCCAGCAGACAGGGGACGGCCCAAGATACGCAGTATTTT. This codes for CASRQGTAQDTQYF.

The chain recombines TRBV11-3 with TRBJ1-3; D ambiguous. The CDR3 sequence is 14 residues long. Germline CDR1 and CDR2: SGHNT and YENEEA. Trimming removed 6 bases at V and 2 bases at J, with 11 bases between. The CDR3 bases are TGTGCCAGCAGACCGGTCAGCGCTGGAAACACCATATATTTT. Protein product: CASRPVSAGNTIYF.

The V gene is TRBV7-2, the J gene TRBJ1-6, with 9 bases aligning to TRBD1. The V gene end was trimmed by 4 bases and the J gene end by 6 bases; junction bases not matched to a gene: 7. The CDR3 consists of 16 residues. Germline V gene data show CDR1 as SGHTA and CDR2 as FQGNSA. CDR3 bases: TGTGCCAGCAGCTCCAAGGACAGGGGTACTAATTCACCCCTCCACTTT. Amino acids: CASSSKDRGTNSPLHF.

The chain couples TRBV5-1 to TRBJ1-4; a weak D match, TRBD1 (6 bases). CDR3 length: 15 residues. Trimming shortened V by 0 bases and J by 7 bases, and 13 bases separated the two germline ends. Germline CDR1 SGHRS, CDR2 YFSETQ. CDR3 in DNA: TGCGCCAGCAGCTTGGGGGGGACACGTAGTGAAAAACTGTTTTTT. Protein product: CASSLGGTRSEKLFF.

The CDR3, as DNA: TGTGCCAGCAGCTGGGGGGTAGGGGGCTCCTACGAGCAGTACTTC. Translation gives CASSWGVGGSYEQYF. The chain has TRBV5-8 and TRBJ2-7; D could derive from TRBD1 or TRBD2 (6 bases each). Deletions cut 3 bases from V and 0 bases from J, with 13 bases between. The CDR3 extends over 15 amino acids. Germline CDR1 is SGHTS and CDR2 is YDEGEE.

The chain recombines TRBV5-1 with TRBJ2-3; the match to TRBD2 covers 10 bases. Germline V CDR1 and CDR2: SGHRS, YFSETQ. Trimming removed 4 bases from V and 5 bases from J; junction bases left unmatched: 10. CDR3 size: 16 residues. DNA for the CDR3: TGCGCCAGCAGCCGTCGGAGCGGGGGGGGCGGAGATACGCAGTATTTT. Translated, it gives CASSRRSGGGGDTQYF.

The V and J genes are TRBV6-6 and TRBJ1-5; the D is unclear. Trimming cost V 6 bases and J 2 bases, with 8 bases left between them. The CDR3 has 13 amino acids. The germline V gene has CDR1 MNHNY and CDR2 SVGAGI (reference sequence). CDR3 loop: CASSPNRNQPQHF. CDR3 nucleotides: TGTGCCAGCAGCCCTAACCGCAATCAGCCCCAGCATTTT.